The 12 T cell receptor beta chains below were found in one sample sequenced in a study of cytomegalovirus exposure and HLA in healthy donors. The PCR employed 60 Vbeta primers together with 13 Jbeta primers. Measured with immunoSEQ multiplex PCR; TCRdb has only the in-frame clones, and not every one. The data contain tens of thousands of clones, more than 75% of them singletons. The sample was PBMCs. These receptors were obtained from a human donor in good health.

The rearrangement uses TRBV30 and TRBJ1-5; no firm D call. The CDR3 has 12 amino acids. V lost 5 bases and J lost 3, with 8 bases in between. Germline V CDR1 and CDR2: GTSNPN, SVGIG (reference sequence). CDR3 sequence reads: CAWDITNQPQHF. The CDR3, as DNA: TGTGCCTGGGACATTACCAATCAGCCCCAGCATTTT.

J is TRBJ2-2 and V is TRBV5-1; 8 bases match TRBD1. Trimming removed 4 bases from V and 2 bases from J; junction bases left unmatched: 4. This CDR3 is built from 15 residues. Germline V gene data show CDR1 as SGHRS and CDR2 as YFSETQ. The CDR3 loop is CASSTGTGNTGELFF. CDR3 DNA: TGCGCCAGCAGCACCGGGACAGGAAACACCGGGGAGCTGTTTTTT.

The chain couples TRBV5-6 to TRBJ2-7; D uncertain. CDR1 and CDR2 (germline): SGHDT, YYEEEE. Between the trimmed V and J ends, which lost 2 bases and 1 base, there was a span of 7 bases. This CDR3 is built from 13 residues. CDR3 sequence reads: CASSLALSYEQYF. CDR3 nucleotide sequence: TGTGCCAGCAGCTTAGCACTTTCCTACGAGCAGTACTTC.

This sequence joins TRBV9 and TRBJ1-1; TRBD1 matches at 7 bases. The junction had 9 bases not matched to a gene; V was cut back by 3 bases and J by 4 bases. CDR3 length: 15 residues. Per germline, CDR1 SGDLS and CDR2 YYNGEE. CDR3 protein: CASSDSGTASTEAFF. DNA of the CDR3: TGTGCCAGCAGCGATTCCGGGACAGCGAGCACTGAAGCTTTCTTT.

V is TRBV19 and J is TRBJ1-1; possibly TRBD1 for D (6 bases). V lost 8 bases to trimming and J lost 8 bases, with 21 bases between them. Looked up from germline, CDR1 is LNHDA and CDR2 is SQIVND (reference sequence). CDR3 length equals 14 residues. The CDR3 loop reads CASLGPGTRMEAFF. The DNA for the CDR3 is TGTGCCAGTCTCGGACCCGGGACACGAATGGAAGCTTTCTTT.

The CDR3 reads CASSLGTMSASDEQYF. In nucleotides, the CDR3 is TGTGCCAGCAGCTTAGGCACGATGTCAGCGTCAGACGAGCAGTACTTC. The V gene is TRBV11-2, the J gene TRBJ2-7, with D uncertain. This CDR3 comprises 16 residues. V lost 1 base, J lost 5 bases, and 18 bases lay in between. CDR1 and CDR2 (germline): SGHAT, FQNNGV.

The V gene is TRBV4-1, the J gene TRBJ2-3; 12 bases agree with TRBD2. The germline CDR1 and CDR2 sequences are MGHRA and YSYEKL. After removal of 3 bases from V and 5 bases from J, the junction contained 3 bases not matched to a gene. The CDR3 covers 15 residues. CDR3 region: CASSQGLAGRDTQYF. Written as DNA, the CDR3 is TGCGCCAGCAGCCAGGGACTAGCGGGCCGAGATACGCAGTATTTT.

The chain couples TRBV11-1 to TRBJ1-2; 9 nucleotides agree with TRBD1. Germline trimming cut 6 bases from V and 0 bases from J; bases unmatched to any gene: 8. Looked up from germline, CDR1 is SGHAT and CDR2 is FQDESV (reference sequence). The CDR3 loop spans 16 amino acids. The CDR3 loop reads CASRRQGDRSNYGYTF. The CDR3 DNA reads TGTGCCAGCAGAAGACAGGGGGATCGCTCTAACTATGGCTACACCTTC.

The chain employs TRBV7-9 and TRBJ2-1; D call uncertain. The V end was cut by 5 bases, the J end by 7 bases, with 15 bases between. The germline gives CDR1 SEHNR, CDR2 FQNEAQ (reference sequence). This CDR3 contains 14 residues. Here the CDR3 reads CASSPGSNRNEQFF. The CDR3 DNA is TGTGCCAGCAGCCCCGGGTCTAACCGGAATGAGCAGTTCTTC. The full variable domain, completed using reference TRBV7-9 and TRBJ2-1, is DTGVSQNPRHKITKRGQNVTFRCDPISEHNRLYWYRQTLGQGPEFLTYFQNEAQLEKSRLLSDRFSAERPKGSFSTLEIQRTEQGDSAMYLCASSPGSNRNEQFFGPGTRLTVL.

The CDR3 here is CASSNRQGANTGELFF. The CDR3 region has the DNA TGTGCCAGCAGTAACCGACAGGGGGCGAACACCGGGGAGCTGTTTTTT. The chain combines TRBV7-6 with TRBJ2-2; the match to TRBD1 covers 9 bases. With V trimmed by 6 bases and J by 0 bases, 5 bases remained unmatched. The CDR3 has 16 amino acids. Germline loops: CDR1 SGHVS, CDR2 FNYEAQ.

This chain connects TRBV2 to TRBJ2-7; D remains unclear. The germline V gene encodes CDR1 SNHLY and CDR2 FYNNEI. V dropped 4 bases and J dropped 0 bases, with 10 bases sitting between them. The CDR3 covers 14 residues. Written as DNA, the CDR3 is TGTGCCAGCAGTGGAGTTCAGGTCTCCTACGAGCAGTACTTC. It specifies CASSGVQVSYEQYF.

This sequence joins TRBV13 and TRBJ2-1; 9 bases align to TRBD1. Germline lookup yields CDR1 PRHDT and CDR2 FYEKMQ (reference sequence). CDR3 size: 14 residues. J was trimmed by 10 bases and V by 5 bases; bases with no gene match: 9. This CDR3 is CASSKATGGREQFF. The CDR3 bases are TGTGCCAGCAGCAAGGCGACAGGGGGTAGAGAGCAGTTCTTC.